What follows are 30 T cell receptor beta chains derived from one specimen sequenced in a study of T cell responses to AZD1222 COVID-19 vaccine. Repertoires were generated with immunoSEQ multiplex PCR, while TCRdb's copy carries only in-frame clones and drops some. The top ten hold more than 7% of the sample, which has some 84,000 clones, 86% seen once. Sequencing used peripheral blood, obtained on day 0 of AZD1222 vaccination. These receptors came from an adult in good health.

This clone was counted a few times. This chain uses TRBV28 with TRBJ1-2; no definite D call. Germline assignment: CDR1 MDHEN and CDR2 SYDVKM. Between the trimmed V and J ends, which lost 6 bases and 4 bases, there was a span of 12 bases. The length of the CDR3 is 13 residues. DNA for the CDR3: TGTGCCAGCAGCCTATCAAGGGCCTATGGCTACACCTTC. It is translated as CASSLSRAYGYTF.

The rearrangement joins TRBV6-2 or TRBV6-3 to TRBJ2-7; 8 bases line up with TRBD2. Germline-derived CDR1 and CDR2 are MNHEY and SVGEGT. The ends lost 5 bases at V and 1 base at J; junction bases unmatched: 4. This CDR3 comprises 14 residues. The CDR3 coding sequence is TGTGCCAGCAGTAGGACTAGCTTATCCTACGAGCAGTACTTC. Translating it yields CASSRTSLSYEQYF.

This rearrangement joins TRBV28 to TRBJ1-5; 11 bases align to TRBD1. V lost 5 bases, J lost 7 bases, and 7 bases stayed unmatched. Germline V CDR1 and CDR2: MDHEN, SYDVKM. This CDR3 spans 15 amino acids. CDR3 coding DNA: TGTGCCAGCAGTAGTCCGGGACAGGGGGGCCAGCCCCAGCATTTT. It translates to CASSSPGQGGQPQHF.

V gene TRBV19 combines with J gene TRBJ1-2, with 9 bases lining up with TRBD1. Per the germline V gene, CDR1 is LNHDA and CDR2 is SQIVND (reference sequence). This CDR3 comprises 14 residues. V lost 5 bases and J lost 7; bases outside the gene matches: 8. CDR3 DNA: TGTGCCAGTAGTGCGGGACAGGGTGTTGGTGGCTACACCTTC. The encoded protein is CASSAGQGVGGYTF. Combining the CDR3 with reference TRBV19 and TRBJ1-2 gives the whole variable domain DGGITQSPKYLFRKEGQNVTLSCEQNLNHDAMYWYRQDPGQGLRLIYYSQIVNDFQKGDIAEGYSVSREKKESFPLTVTSAQKNPTAFYLCASSAGQGVGGYTFGSGTRLTVV.

The sample holds one count of this clone. V and J are TRBV7-9 and TRBJ2-3; TRBD2 agrees at 11 bases. The J segment lost 5 bases and the V segment lost 10 bases, leaving 8 bases of the junction unmatched. CDR1 is SEHNR, CDR2 FQNEAQ, per germline (reference sequence). CDR3 length equals 14 residues. CDR3 nucleotide sequence: TGTGCCATCCTGGGGCTAGCGGGGGGAGATACGCAGTATTTT. Translating gives CAILGLAGGDTQYF.

This chain connects TRBV27 to TRBJ2-2; D remains ambiguous. Germline CDR1 reads MNHEY; CDR2 reads SMNVEV (reference sequence). Trimming pared 5 bases from V and 3 bases from J, leaving 13 bases between. This CDR3 has 15 residues. This chain's CDR3 is CASSTAGPYTGELFF. CDR3 coding DNA: TGTGCCAGCAGTACAGCAGGCCCTTACACCGGGGAGCTGTTTTTT.

DNA of the CDR3: TGTGCCAGCAGTGAGTCCTACACCGGGGAGCTGTTTTTT. Translation: CASSESYTGELFF. The chain combines TRBV6-1 with TRBJ2-2; D is ambiguous. The CDR3 is 13 amino acids. The V end was cut by 3 bases, the J end by 3 bases, with 5 bases between. Germline CDR1 reads MNHNS; CDR2 reads SASEGT.

This clone was seen more than once but under ten times. For the CDR3, the DNA is TGTGCCAGCAGCTCCGGGACAACAGTCTATGGCTACACCTTC. Translating gives CASSSGTTVYGYTF. The gene calls are TRBV25-1 and TRBJ1-2; TRBD1 might be the D (6 bases). Trimming removed 6 bases at V and 4 bases at J, with 15 bases between. The germline V gene encodes CDR1 MGHDK and CDR2 SYGVNS. This CDR3 is 14 amino acids long.

This sequence joins TRBV5-8 and TRBJ1-4; 7 nucleotides align to TRBD1. This CDR3 is 16 amino acids long. CDR1 SGHTS and CDR2 YDEGEE come from the germline V gene. V dropped 3 bases and J dropped 4; count of bases not matched to a gene: 9. CDR3 sequence: CASSSVTGENNEKLFF. The CDR3 coding sequence is TGTGCCAGCAGCTCCGTCACAGGGGAGAATAATGAAAAACTGTTTTTT.

The chain links TRBV4-1 to TRBJ1-3; D remains ambiguous. The CDR3 is 15 amino acids. Germline V gene data show CDR1 as MGHRA and CDR2 as YSYEKL. V shed 3 bases and J shed 0 bases, with 9 bases lying between them. CDR3 DNA: TGCGCCAGCAGCCAGGGAATCCACTCTGGAAACACCATATATTTT. Encoded protein: CASSQGIHSGNTIYF.

The genes are TRBV19 and TRBJ1-5, with D unclear. The CDR3 has 13 amino acids. Trimming pared 2 bases from V and 6 bases from J, leaving 8 bases between. Germline CDR1 LNHDA, CDR2 SQIVND (reference sequence). CDR3 nucleotides: TGTGCCAGTAGTATAACACGGGGTCAGCCCCAGCATTTT. This sequence encodes CASSITRGQPQHF.

This clone was seen only once. V gene TRBV7-8 combines with J gene TRBJ2-7; 9 bases are a match to TRBD2. The germline V gene encodes CDR1 SGHVS and CDR2 FQNEAQ. J was trimmed by 0 bases and V by 5 bases; bases with no gene match: 14. This CDR3 comprises 18 residues. This CDR3 reads CASSRWGVAGASSYEQYF. The CDR3 nucleotides are TGTGCCAGCAGCCGGTGGGGGGTAGCGGGGGCCAGCTCCTACGAGCAGTACTTC.

As concerns this clone: Since a much larger clone is just one base distant, this may be a read error. The chain joins TRBV6-2 or TRBV6-3 to TRBJ2-3; no clear D gene. The CDR3 has 11 amino acids. The germline CDR1 and CDR2 sequences are MNHEY and SVGEGT. The V end was cut by 6 bases, the J end by 2 bases, with 3 bases between. The CDR3: CASSPTDTQYF. CDR3 coding DNA: TGTGCCAGCAGCCCCACAGATACGCAGTATTTT.

The V gene is TRBV27, the J gene TRBJ2-7; 10 bases are shared with TRBD2. Germline loops: CDR1 MNHEY, CDR2 SMNVEV (reference sequence). The CDR3 length is 16 residues. The ends lost 5 bases at V and 2 bases at J; junction bases unmatched: 9. The CDR3 nucleotides are TGTGCCAGCAGTGACCCTCGGACTAGCGGCACCTACGAGCAGTACTTC. Protein sequence: CASSDPRTSGTYEQYF.

V is TRBV12-2 and J is TRBJ2-7; the table assigns TRBD1, which was not confirmed against the DNA. TRBV12-2 is annotated as a pseudogene. The CDR3 is made up of 14 amino acids. This CDR3 is CASRLSGTAYEQYF. The CDR3 coding sequence is TGTGCAAGTCGCTTATCCGGGACAGCCTACGAGCAGTACTTC.

This clone was detected only once. The rearrangement uses TRBV5-6 and TRBJ2-7, with 10 bases aligning to TRBD2. Germline-derived CDR1 and CDR2 are SGHDT and YYEEEE. There are 19 residues in the CDR3. V was clipped by 5 bases and J by 3 bases; unmatched bases: 20. CDR3 sequence (DNA): TGTGCCAGCAGTCCTCTGTCTAGCGGGAGAGGAGGGGGTCGCTACGAGCAGTACTTC. Residues: CASSPLSSGRGGGRYEQYF.

The count of this clone is one. The chain carries TRBV27 and TRBJ2-1, with D perhaps matching TRBD2 (6 bases). Trimming took 1 base from V and 2 from J, leaving 12 bases between them. This CDR3 spans 16 amino acids. CDR1 is MNHEY, CDR2 SMNVEV, per germline (reference sequence). CDR3 DNA: TGTGCCAGCAGTTTATTGGCGGGGTCAGCCTACAATGAGCAGTTCTTC. Translating it yields CASSLLAGSAYNEQFF.

This sequence joins TRBV7-2 and TRBJ2-1; 11 nucleotides match TRBD2. Germline CDR1 is SGHTA and CDR2 is FQGNSA. With V trimmed by 5 bases and J by 2 bases, 8 bases remained unmatched. The CDR3 covers 17 residues. CDR3 sequence: CASSLHSGRGAYNEQFF. DNA for the CDR3: TGTGCCAGCAGCCTGCATAGCGGGAGGGGGGCCTACAATGAGCAGTTCTTC.

V and J are TRBV30 and TRBJ2-7; a weak D match, TRBD2 (6 bases). V was pared by 2 bases and J by 7 bases, with 12 bases between. Germline CDR1 GTSNPN, CDR2 SVGIG (reference sequence). This CDR3 is built from 12 residues. In DNA, the CDR3 is TGTGCCTGGAGTTTGACTAGACGGGAGCAGTACTTC. It codes for CAWSLTRREQYF.

J is TRBJ2-7 and V is TRBV7-6, with unresolved D. CDR3 length equals 13 residues. Trimming removed 1 base at V and 0 bases at J, with 4 bases between. Germline V gene sequence: CDR1 SGHVS, CDR2 FNYEAQ. CDR3 protein: CASSLGPSYEQYF. CDR3 coding DNA: TGTGCCAGCAGCTTAGGGCCCTCCTACGAGCAGTACTTC. Variable domain in full (rest from reference TRBV7-6 and TRBJ2-7): GAGVSQSPRYKVTKRGQDVALRCDPISGHVSLYWYRQALGQGPEFLTYFNYEAQQDKSGLPNDRFSAERPEGSISTLTIQRTEQRDSAMYRCASSLGPSYEQYFGPGTRLTVT.

The genes are TRBV9 and TRBJ1-1; TRBD1 might be the D (5 bases). CDR1 is SGDLS and CDR2 is YYNGEE in the germline V gene. V shed 0 bases and J shed 5 bases, with 14 bases lying between them. The CDR3 loop spans 15 amino acids. This chain's CDR3 is CASSVATTGGTEAFF. The CDR3 nucleotides are TGTGCCAGCAGCGTAGCTACAACGGGGGGTACTGAAGCTTTCTTT.

This clone came up a few times. J is TRBJ1-1 and V is TRBV9, with D unclear. The CDR3 runs 13 residues. CDR1 and CDR2 from the germline V gene are SGDLS and YYNGEE. V was clipped by 0 bases and J by 3 bases, with 6 bases between them. CDR3 bases: TGTGCCAGCAGCGTAGCCGGGTACACTGAAGCTTTCTTT. Amino acids: CASSVAGYTEAFF.

The chain combines TRBV6-5 with TRBJ1-2; TRBD1 might be the D (6 bases). CDR3 length: 15 residues. The germline gives CDR1 MNHEY, CDR2 SVGAGI. Deletions cut 5 bases from V and 3 bases from J, with 16 bases between. The CDR3 nucleotides read TGTGCCAGCAGTCGGACAGCACGAGGGGACTATGGCTACACCTTC. It encodes CASSRTARGDYGYTF.

The CDR3 DNA reads TGTGCCAGCAGCCAACTGACTAGCGGTAGCTCCTACGAGCAGTACTTC. It codes for CASSQLTSGSSYEQYF. The chain couples TRBV3-1 (or the pseudogene TRBV3-2) to TRBJ2-7; TRBD2 matches 9 bases. The CDR3 is 16 amino acids. Germline V CDR1 and CDR2: LGHDT, YNNKEL (reference sequence). V was pared by 2 bases and J by 0 bases, with 5 bases of the junction left unmatched.

CDR3 sequence (DNA): TGTGCCAGCAGCTTTGGGACTAGCGGTAACAATGAGCAGTTCTTC. It translates to CASSFGTSGNNEQFF. The rearrangement uses TRBV7-3 and TRBJ2-1, with TRBD2 matching 11 bases. CDR1 SGHTA and CDR2 FQGTGA come from the germline V gene. Germline trimming cut 3 bases from V and 5 bases from J; bases unmatched to any gene: 3. There are 15 residues in the CDR3.

This clone was detected once. The V and J genes are TRBV3-1 (or the pseudogene TRBV3-2) and TRBJ2-5, with D perhaps matching TRBD1 (6 bases). There are 15 residues in the CDR3. Germline V lookup: CDR1 LGHDT, CDR2 YNNKEL (reference sequence). The germline V and J ends were trimmed by 1 base and 5 bases, with 14 bases remaining between them. The CDR3 DNA reads TGTGCCAGCAGCCAAGTGAGGCAGGGGCTGGAGACCCAGTACTTC. It yields the protein CASSQVRQGLETQYF.

The chain employs TRBV5-1 and TRBJ1-3; weak D call: TRBD1 (6 bases). Trimming cost V 4 bases and J 9 bases, with 14 bases left between them. The germline gives CDR1 SGHRS, CDR2 YFSETQ. This CDR3 is 13 amino acids long. The CDR3, as DNA: TGCGCCAGCAGCCCGACTGAGGGGGGCACCATATATTTT. It is translated as CASSPTEGGTIYF.

The V call is TRBV7-2, the J call TRBJ1-3; no clear D gene. V lost 5 bases to trimming and J lost 2 bases, with 16 bases between them. CDR1 and CDR2 (germline): SGHTA, FQGNSA. This CDR3 is 16 amino acids long. The CDR3 loop is CASSTQMPLTGNTIYF. The CDR3 DNA follows: TGTGCCAGCAGCACACAAATGCCCCTTACTGGAAACACCATATATTTT.

The chain is built from TRBV7-2 and TRBJ2-5; D uncertain. The CDR3 is 14 residues long. V was clipped by 5 bases and J by 3 bases, with 13 bases between them. CDR1 SGHTA and CDR2 FQGNSA come from the germline V gene. The CDR3 DNA reads TGTGCCAGCAGCCCTGAGACTGGGGAAGAGACCCAGTACTTC. Protein sequence: CASSPETGEETQYF.

The chain combines TRBV5-1 with TRBJ2-3; unclear D gene. V was clipped by 3 bases and J by 1 base, with 6 bases between them. Per the germline V gene, CDR1 is SGHRS and CDR2 is YFSETQ. This CDR3 has 13 amino acids. CDR3 amino acids: CASSYPGTDTQYF. In DNA form, the CDR3 reads TGCGCCAGCAGCTACCCAGGCACAGATACGCAGTATTTT.